Below, 13 T cell receptor beta chains from the same sample are listed, as sequenced in a study of blood T cell repertoires in COVID-19. The assay was immunoSEQ multiplex PCR, and TCRdb's table has in-frame clones only and misses some. This sample has 250,000 to 350,000 clones, with 88% found just once. Material for sequencing was peripheral blood. Receptors were obtained from a woman aged 25-40 years with COVID-19, enrolled during active disease.

The table lists this clone with a few counts. The rearrangement links TRBV7-9 to TRBJ2-2; no clear D. The V and J ends lost 5 bases and 6 bases respectively, with 13 bases between them. Germline lookup yields CDR1 SEHNR and CDR2 FQNEAQ (reference sequence). This CDR3 has 14 amino acids. In DNA form, the CDR3 reads TGTGCCAGCAGCGTCCTTCGGTTGGCCGGGGAGCTGTTTTTT. It encodes CASSVLRLAGELFF.

This clone was counted once. V usage is TRBV27 and J usage is TRBJ2-3; 8 bases align to TRBD1. This CDR3 has 19 residues. The germline V gene encodes CDR1 MNHEY and CDR2 SMNVEV (reference sequence). V was pared by 0 bases and J by 0 bases, with 11 bases of the junction left unmatched. CDR3 sequence reads: CASSLSILGTGESTDTQYF. The CDR3, as DNA: TGTGCCAGCAGTTTATCGATTCTGGGGACAGGAGAAAGCACAGATACGCAGTATTTT.

This chain connects TRBV15 to TRBJ1-1; D is ambiguous. V was trimmed by 2 bases and J by 0 bases, leaving 4 bases between them. Germline loops: CDR1 LNHNV, CDR2 YYDKDF (reference sequence). The CDR3 has 13 amino acids. The CDR3 DNA reads as TGTGCCACCAGCAGACAGGTGAACACTGAAGCTTTCTTT. Its protein product is CATSRQVNTEAFF.

The rearrangement links TRBV19 to TRBJ1-5; D is undetermined. The V end was cut by 1 base, the J end by 3 bases, with 10 bases between. Germline CDR1 reads LNHDA; CDR2 reads SQIVND (reference sequence). The CDR3 contains 15 residues. The CDR3 DNA sequence: TGTGCCAGTAGTATAGGTTCCAGATCCAATCAGCCCCAGCATTTT. As protein: CASSIGSRSNQPQHF.

This chain joins TRBV5-1 and TRBJ2-7, with D possibly TRBD1 on 5 matching bases. V was cut by 5 bases and J by 0 bases, with 9 bases left in between. The germline CDR1 and CDR2 sequences are SGHRS and YFSETQ. This CDR3 comprises 13 residues. The CDR3 DNA reads as TGCGCCAGCAGTCAGGACAACTCCTACGAGCAGTACTTC. Protein: CASSQDNSYEQYF.

The chain is built from TRBV5-5 and TRBJ2-6; 13 nucleotides line up with TRBD2. The CDR3 loop spans 19 amino acids. The V and J ends lost 4 bases and 0 bases, in that order; junction bases with no gene match: 7. Looked up from germline, CDR1 is SGHKS and CDR2 is YYEKEE (reference sequence). Written as DNA, the CDR3 is TGTGCCAGCAGCGGCGGGACTAGCGGGAAAGGCTCTGGGGCCAACGTCCTGACTTTC. Its protein product is CASSGGTSGKGSGANVLTF. Together with reference TRBV5-5 and TRBJ2-6, the CDR3 gives the full variable domain: DAGVTQSPTHLIKTRGQQVTLRCSPISGHKSVSWYQQVLGQGPQFIFQYYEKEERGRGNFPDRFSARQFPNYSSELNVNALLLGDSALYLCASSGGTSGKGSGANVLTFGAGSRLTVL.

The rearrangement links TRBV19 to TRBJ2-3; 10 nucleotides line up with TRBD2. This CDR3 is 15 amino acids long. The junction had 9 bases not matched to a gene; V was cut back by 6 bases and J by 6 bases. Germline CDR1 reads LNHDA; CDR2 reads SQIVND (reference sequence). The CDR3 region is CASRSLAGADDTQYF. The CDR3 DNA reads as TGTGCCAGTAGGAGCCTAGCGGGAGCAGATGATACGCAGTATTTT.

V usage is TRBV19 and J usage is TRBJ2-2; no clear D. Trimming stripped 5 bases from V and 8 bases from J, with 15 bases between. The CDR3 consists of 14 residues. CDR1 LNHDA and CDR2 SQIVND come from the germline V gene (reference sequence). CDR3 residues: CASSPMRLGGELFF. As DNA, the CDR3 is TGTGCCAGTAGTCCCATGCGACTGGGTGGGGAGCTGTTTTTT.

The V call is TRBV5-5, the J call TRBJ2-3; 7 bases are a match to TRBD2. V was clipped by 7 bases and J by 0 bases; unmatched bases: 8. This CDR3 comprises 15 residues. Germline CDR1 is SGHKS and CDR2 is YYEKEE (reference sequence). The CDR3 reads CASVRLARSTDTQYF. The CDR3 nucleotides read TGTGCCAGCGTCCGACTAGCCCGTAGCACAGATACGCAGTATTTT.

This clone was observed a single time. In nucleotides, the CDR3 is TGTGCCAGCAGTCCTGAGGGTTGGCCGACTTCCTACAATGAGCAGTTCTTC. It yields the protein CASSPEGWPTSYNEQFF. The chain links TRBV7-3 to TRBJ2-1; the D gene is possibly TRBD2 (5 bases). The germline V and J ends were trimmed by 6 bases and 1 base, with 19 bases remaining between them. Per the germline V gene, CDR1 is SGHTA and CDR2 is FQGTGA. The CDR3 runs to 17 residues.

CDR3 residues: CSASRGDFYGYTF. For the CDR3, the DNA is TGCAGTGCTAGTCGTGGTGACTTTTATGGCTACACCTTC. The rearrangement links TRBV20-1 to TRBJ1-2; D not certain. Deletions cut 3 bases from V and 5 bases from J, with 13 bases between. CDR1 is DFQATT and CDR2 is SNEGSKA in the germline V gene (reference sequence). The CDR3 has 13 amino acids.

The rearrangement joins TRBV7-3 to TRBJ2-2; weak D call: TRBD1 (5 bases). CDR1 is SGHTA, CDR2 FQGTGA, per germline. The V and J ends lost 3 bases and 5 bases respectively, with 7 bases between them. The CDR3 extends over 13 amino acids. CDR3 loop: CASSFTGTGELFF. DNA for the CDR3: TGTGCCAGCAGCTTTACAGGAACCGGGGAGCTGTTTTTT.

V is TRBV10-3 and J is TRBJ2-7; D remains unclear. V lost 8 bases, J lost 1 base, and 9 bases lay in between. There are 12 residues in the CDR3. Germline V gene data show CDR1 as ENHRY and CDR2 as SYGVKD. The CDR3, as DNA: TGTGCCATCGGCGGAAGTTCCTACGAGCAGTACTTC. Encoded protein: CAIGGSSYEQYF.